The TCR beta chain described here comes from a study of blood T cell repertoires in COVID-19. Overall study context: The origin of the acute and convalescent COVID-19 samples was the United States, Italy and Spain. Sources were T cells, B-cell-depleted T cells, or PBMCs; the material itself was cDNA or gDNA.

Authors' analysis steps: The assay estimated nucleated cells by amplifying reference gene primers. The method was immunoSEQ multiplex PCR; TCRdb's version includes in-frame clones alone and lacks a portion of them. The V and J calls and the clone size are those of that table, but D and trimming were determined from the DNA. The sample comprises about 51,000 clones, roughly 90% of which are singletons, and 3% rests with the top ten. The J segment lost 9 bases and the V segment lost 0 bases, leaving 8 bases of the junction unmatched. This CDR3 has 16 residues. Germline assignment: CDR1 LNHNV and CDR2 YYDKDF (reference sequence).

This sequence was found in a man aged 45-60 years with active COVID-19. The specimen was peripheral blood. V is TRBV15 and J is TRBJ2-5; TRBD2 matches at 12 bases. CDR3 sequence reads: CATSRDPLAGGKAQYF. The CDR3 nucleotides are TGTGCCACCAGCAGAGATCCCCTAGCGGGGGGGAAGGCCCAGTACTTC.